Shown below are 20 T cell receptor beta chains from a single sample sequenced in a study of metastatic and nonmetastatic thyroid tumors (dated by TCRdb to about 2020). The library relied on PCR. This sample was sequenced with an Illumina HiSeq 4000. TCRdb cleaned the public reads at Q25 with fastp, built clones with MiXCR and kept in-frame beta chains. This sample has over 70,000 clones in its table, and more than 15% of those were observed once. Around 13% of the sample comes from the top ten. Before undergoing thyroid surgery, none of the patients had been given any kind of treatment. Sequencing was carried out using blood. The source of these receptors is a female donor with papillary thyroid cancer or a benign thyroid nodule (not recorded which). Some clones in this sample may be carry-over from other donors' samples.

This clone showed up many times. The chain carries TRBV19 and TRBJ1-1, with D possibly being TRBD1 (5 bases). This CDR3 region has 13 residues. Germline V gene data show CDR1 as LNHDA and CDR2 as SQIVND (reference sequence). The V end was cut by 6 bases, the J end by 2 bases, with 10 bases between. The CDR3 DNA reads as TGTGCCAGTAGCCTGACAGAAAACACTGAAGCTTTCTTT. It is translated as CASSLTENTEAFF.

This clone came up many times. The chain has TRBV7-9 and TRBJ1-1, with no clear D. This CDR3 contains 13 residues. Germline assignment: CDR1 SEHNR and CDR2 FQNEAQ (reference sequence). Trimming took 1 base from V and 3 from J, leaving 6 bases between them. CDR3 bases: TGTGCCAGCAGCTTAGACGAGGACACTGAAGCTTTCTTT. Its protein is CASSLDEDTEAFF.

Ten or more counts support this clone. V usage is TRBV2 and J usage is TRBJ2-7; TRBD1 agrees at 8 bases. Trimming removed 6 bases from V and 2 bases from J; junction bases left unmatched: 3. The CDR3 is made up of 13 amino acids. Germline CDR1 SNHLY, CDR2 FYNNEI. CDR3 protein: CASRDRATYEQYF. The CDR3 nucleotides are TGTGCCAGCAGGGACAGGGCAACCTACGAGCAGTACTTC. The full variable domain, rest sourced from reference TRBV2 and TRBJ2-7, is EPEVTQTPSHQVTQMGQEVILRCVPISNHLYFYWYRQILGQKVEFLVSFYNNEISEKSEIFDDQFSVERPDGSNFTLKIRSTKLEDSAMYFCASRDRATYEQYFGPGTRLTVT.

This chain connects TRBV5-1 to TRBJ2-7; D remains unclear. Looked up from germline, CDR1 is SGHRS and CDR2 is YFSETQ. Trimming removed 4 bases from V and 3 bases from J, with 11 bases in between. The CDR3 extends over 13 amino acids. CDR3 bases: TGCGCCAGCAGCCGCGGACGGAACTACGAGCAGTACTTC. It yields the protein CASSRGRNYEQYF.

This clone has ten or more counts. The chain combines TRBV27 with TRBJ2-1, with 8 positions matching TRBD2. Germline CDR1 is MNHEY and CDR2 is SMNVEV (reference sequence). The junction had 3 bases not matched to a gene; V was cut back by 4 bases and J by 4 bases. This CDR3 is built from 14 residues. The CDR3 nucleotides are TGTGCCAGCAGTTATAGCGGGGTATACAATGAGCAGTTCTTC. The encoded protein is CASSYSGVYNEQFF.

In its sample, this clone was seen many times. The chain couples TRBV30 to TRBJ2-4; no firm D call. The germline V gene has CDR1 GTSNPN and CDR2 SVGIG (reference sequence). Deletions cut 1 base from V and 6 bases from J, with 4 bases between. The CDR3 runs to 11 residues. CDR3 sequence: CAWSAVNIQYF. In DNA form, the CDR3 reads TGTGCCTGGAGTGCGGTAAACATTCAGTACTTC.

This clone has at least ten counts. The CDR3 reads CASSGASRDRGYTGELFF. CDR3 DNA: TGTGCCAGCAGTGGGGCTTCTCGGGACAGGGGATACACCGGGGAGCTGTTTTTT. This chain connects TRBV25-1 to TRBJ2-2; 10 bases line up with TRBD1. This CDR3 has 18 residues. After removal of 4 bases from V and 3 bases from J, the junction contained 11 bases not matched to a gene. In germline, CDR1 is MGHDK, CDR2 SYGVNS.

In its sample, this clone was seen many times. This sequence joins TRBV9 and TRBJ2-7, with 10 bases identical to TRBD2. The CDR3 contains 16 residues. The ends lost 0 bases at V and 2 bases at J; junction bases unmatched: 5. Looked up from germline, CDR1 is SGDLS and CDR2 is YYNGEE. CDR3 sequence (DNA): TGTGCCAGCAGCGTAGGGGGAAGCGGGAGGGCCTACGAGCAGTACTTC. Protein: CASSVGGSGRAYEQYF.

The table lists this clone with many counts. This chain links TRBV19 with TRBJ1-3, with D possibly matching TRBD1 (5 bases). The CDR3 has 14 amino acids. The V end lost 5 bases, the J end lost 2 bases, and 10 bases lay between the germline ends. Germline lookup yields CDR1 LNHDA and CDR2 SQIVND (reference sequence). The CDR3 nucleotides are TGTGCCAGTAGTGACGGGGCGGCTGGAAACACCATATATTTT. Translation gives CASSDGAAGNTIYF.

This clone was counted at least ten times. This sequence joins TRBV12-3 or TRBV12-4 and TRBJ2-7; D unresolved. Trimming shortened V by 5 bases and J by 6 bases, and 17 bases separated the two germline ends. This CDR3 has 14 amino acids. The CDR3 protein is CASSPGEPPGEQYF. In nucleotides, the CDR3 is TGTGCCAGCAGTCCCGGCGAGCCCCCCGGCGAGCAGTACTTC.

V gene TRBV28 combines with J gene TRBJ2-5; the D call may be TRBD1 or TRBD2 (5 bases each). This CDR3 region has 14 residues. Germline assignment: CDR1 MDHEN and CDR2 SYDVKM. The V end was cut by 7 bases, the J end by 4 bases, with 16 bases between. In DNA, the CDR3 is TGTGCCAGCACCTTAGGTGGGGGATCAGAGACCCAGTACTTC. Translating gives CASTLGGGSETQYF. Using reference TRBV28 and TRBJ2-5 for the parts outside the CDR3, the full variable domain is DVKVTQSSRYLVKRTGEKVFLECVQDMDHENMFWYRQDPGLGLRLIYFSYDVKMKEKGDIPEGYSVSREKKERFSLILESASTNQTSMYLCASTLGGGSETQYFGPGTRLLVL.

This clone showed up just a few times. The rearrangement joins TRBV2 to TRBJ1-4; TRBD1 is a possible D gene (5 bases). V shed 4 bases and J shed 3 bases, with 9 bases lying between them. Germline values: CDR1 SNHLY, CDR2 FYNNEI. The CDR3 consists of 14 residues. The CDR3 reads CASSVGGANEKLFF. In DNA form, the CDR3 reads TGTGCCAGCAGTGTCGGGGGTGCTAATGAAAAACTGTTTTTT.

The chain uses TRBV7-6 and TRBJ1-4; 9 positions match TRBD1. The length of the CDR3 is 16 residues. V was clipped by 3 bases and J by 5 bases; unmatched bases: 7. Per the germline V gene, CDR1 is SGHVS and CDR2 is FNYEAQ. For the CDR3, the DNA is TGTGCCAGCAGCTTGGGACCGGGACAGGGAAATGAAAAACTGTTTTTT. Protein: CASSLGPGQGNEKLFF. Supplemented by reference TRBV7-6 and TRBJ1-4, the full variable domain reads GAGVSQSPRYKVTKRGQDVALRCDPISGHVSLYWYRQALGQGPEFLTYFNYEAQQDKSGLPNDRFSAERPEGSISTLTIQRTEQRDSAMYRCASSLGPGQGNEKLFFGSGTQLSVL.

V is TRBV6-1 and J is TRBJ1-3; D call uncertain. This CDR3 is built from 16 residues. Trimming removed 7 bases at V and 4 bases at J, with 20 bases between. CDR1 and CDR2 (germline): MNHNS, SASEGT. CDR3 region: CASTIDPIDFGNTIYF. CDR3 coding DNA: TGTGCCAGCACCATCGATCCGATAGACTTCGGAAACACCATATATTTT.

The J gene is TRBJ1-1, the V gene TRBV14; 7 positions match TRBD1. Germline CDR1 and CDR2: SGHDN and FVKESK. Germline trimming cut 3 bases from V and 5 bases from J; bases unmatched to any gene: 12. CDR3 size: 16 residues. CDR3 sequence reads: CASSHHKTGLWTEAFF. CDR3 nucleotides: TGTGCCAGCAGCCACCACAAGACAGGGCTCTGGACTGAAGCTTTCTTT.

Notes on this clone: The junction departs from the called germline gene at one end, perhaps through a read error. The rearrangement links TRBV14 to TRBJ1-6; 7 nucleotides line up with TRBD1. The CDR3 is made up of 16 amino acids. Germline V CDR1 and CDR2: SGHDN, FVKESK. DNA for the CDR3: TGTGCCAGCAGCCAAGCGGCAGGGGGAAACAATTCACCACTCAACTTT. Translation gives CASSQAAGGNNSPLNF.

In its sample, this clone was seen a few times. The gene calls are TRBV7-8 and TRBJ1-4; D remains ambiguous. Germline CDR1 and CDR2: SGHVS and FQNEAQ. Trimming took off 5 bases at V and 3 bases at J, with 4 bases between the two ends. This CDR3 is 12 amino acids long. The CDR3 sequence: CASSRPNEKLFF. Here the CDR3 DNA reads TGTGCCAGCAGCCGGCCTAATGAAAAACTGTTTTTT.

This clone was observed at least ten times. This sequence joins TRBV24-1 and TRBJ2-1; D not certain. CDR1 and CDR2 from the germline V gene are KGHDR and SFDVKD. V was cut by 6 bases and J by 4 bases, with 3 bases left in between. This CDR3 comprises 11 residues. CDR3 sequence reads: CATSRYNEQFF. CDR3 nucleotide sequence: TGTGCCACCAGTCGGTACAATGAGCAGTTCTTC.

This clone was picked up many times. This sequence joins TRBV6-2 or TRBV6-3 and TRBJ2-6, with D unresolved. The CDR3 spans 14 residues. Trimming removed 8 bases from V and 0 bases from J, with 8 bases in between. Per the germline V gene, CDR1 is MNHEY and CDR2 is SVGEGT. Here the CDR3 DNA reads TGTGCCAGCCGGCTTGGCTCTGGGGCCAACGTCCTGACTTTC. Amino acid sequence: CASRLGSGANVLTF.

This clone was recorded many times. The CDR3 nucleotides read TGTGCCAGCAGTGAAACTAGCGGGAGAGCAGATACGCAGTATTTT. Its translation: CASSETSGRADTQYF. The chain links TRBV25-1 to TRBJ2-3; 11 nucleotides line up with TRBD2. This CDR3 contains 15 residues. Looked up from germline, CDR1 is MGHDK and CDR2 is SYGVNS. J lost 4 bases, V lost 2 bases, and 2 bases had no gene match.